This entry concerns a single T cell receptor (beta chain). Its antigen is as yet unknown. Deep-level running was used for the assay. Every immunoSEQ plate was one replicate of a subset's evenly spread DNA. Sequencing used immunoSEQ multiplex PCR; TCRdb keeps in-frame clones, though not all of them. The table has about half a million clones, around 73% seen once. This entry comes from a study of shared clonotypes between healthy human individuals. Study context: The donors, two women and a few men, were aged 18 to 49.

Findings and limits, study-wide: Sampling was confined to blood; repertoires within tissues likely differ.

Germline assignment: CDR1 SGHTA and CDR2 FQGTGA. The CDR3 runs to 18 residues. The ends lost 1 base at V and 2 bases at J; junction bases unmatched: 10. This TCR was sampled from a woman aged 40 to 50 in good health. Some clones in this sample may be carry-over from other donors' samples. This rearrangement joins TRBV7-3 to TRBJ2-2, with TRBD2 matching over 7 bases. Input material: PBMCs. The CDR3 is CASSLNPTGLENTGELFF. CDR3 DNA: TGTGCCAGCAGCTTAAACCCCACCGGACTAGAAAACACCGGGGAGCTGTTTTTT.